This paragraph reports one T cell receptor beta chain. Its antigen remains unknown. The CDR3 sequence is 15 residues long. CDR1 and CDR2 (germline): PRHDT, FYEKMQ (reference sequence). The trim removed 7 bases at V and 5 bases at J, leaving 11 bases unmatched. The source of the sample is a study of cytomegalovirus exposure and HLA in healthy donors. Study in general: The early release's HLA-typed donors yielded approximately 81 million unique TCRs. Most donors, approximately 82% of 398 genotyped, fell in the Caucasian-associated ancestry cluster. Study results and caveats: According to reports, the classifier identified cytomegalovirus status with high specificity and sensitivity. Several V segments, TRBV6-2 and TRBV6-3 among them, could not be told apart and were dropped.

PCR involved 60 Vbeta and 13 Jbeta primers. TCRdb's table, derived via immunoSEQ multiplex PCR, lists solely in-frame clones and lacks some. The sample holds under 75,000 clones. This TCR was sampled from a female donor in good health and CMV-seropositive. The V gene is TRBV13, the J gene TRBJ2-5; the match to TRBD2 covers 9 bases. Material for sequencing was PBMCs. The CDR3 nucleotides read TGTGCCAGCATTCAGCGCGGGGGGGCTTGGGAGACCCAGTACTTC. Amino acid sequence: CASIQRGGAWETQYF.